The 24 T cell receptor beta chains below all came from one sample that was sequenced in a study of blood T cells in healthy people across ages. A sample-barcoded 5' primer and a J-beta primer mix were used in a second PCR of roughly 6 to 11 cycles. One entry per CDR3 protein, called by TCRdb with MiXCR from the 5' RACE reads. The sample holds 1.5 million to 2 million distinct CDR3 sequences, 28% seen once. Input material: blood. The receptors originated from a woman in her twenties or thirties in good health.

V is TRBV7-2 and J is TRBJ1-2, with unresolved D. V was clipped by 5 bases and J by 4 bases, with 14 bases between them. The CDR3 length is 14 residues. Germline lookup yields CDR1 SGHTA and CDR2 FQGNSA. The CDR3 bases are TGTGCCAGCAGCCAACAGCCTTATGGCTATGGCTACACCTTC. It translates to CASSQQPYGYGYTF. The complete variable domain, with remaining parts taken from reference TRBV7-2 and TRBJ1-2, reads GAGVSQSPSNKVTEKGKDVELRCDPISGHTALYWYRQSLGQGLEFLIYFQGNSAPDKSGLPSDRFSAERTGGSVSTLTIQRTQQEDSAVYLCASSQQPYGYGYTFGSGTRLTVV.

This clonotype is a singleton in its sample. The chain couples TRBV7-3 to TRBJ2-3; 7 positions match TRBD1. This CDR3 region has 18 residues. Losses at the gene ends were 5 bases for V and 3 bases for J; bases not matched to a gene: 17. CDR1 and CDR2 from the germline V gene are SGHTA and FQGTGA. The CDR3 loop reads CASSTWTGLLEMTDTQYF. The DNA of the CDR3 is TGTGCCAGCAGCACTTGGACAGGCCTCCTTGAGATGACAGATACGCAGTATTTT.

This clonotype was detected many times. This chain links TRBV20-1 with TRBJ2-4, with 7 bases aligning to TRBD1. The germline gives CDR1 DFQATT, CDR2 SNEGSKA (reference sequence). This CDR3 spans 14 amino acids. Losses at the gene ends were 3 bases for V and 4 bases for J; bases not matched to a gene: 6. The DNA of the CDR3 is TGCAGTGCTAGGACGACAGGGTTTAAAAACATTCAGTACTTC. It codes for CSARTTGFKNIQYF.

As to this clonotype: This may arise from a read error, as a much more abundant clone is one base away. The V and J genes are TRBV7-6 and TRBJ1-2; 8 nucleotides agree with TRBD1. The CDR3 spans 15 residues. The germline V gene has CDR1 SGHVS and CDR2 FNYEAQ. In DNA, the CDR3 is TGTGCCAGCAGCGATCAGTTAGGACAGGGCGGCGGCTGCACCTTC. Translation: CASSDQLGQGGGCTF.

Points on this clonotype: A junction end diverges from the germline sequence, so it may reflect a read error. The chain recombines TRBV5-1 with TRBJ2-7; the D gene could be TRBD1 or TRBD2 (6 bases each). Looked up from germline, CDR1 is SGHRS and CDR2 is YFSETQ. This CDR3 has 13 amino acids. CDR3 DNA sequence: TGCACCAGCAGCGGGCACAGGGTCTACGAGCAGTACTTC. This encodes CTSSGHRVYEQYF.

The sample holds one count of this clonotype. The V call is TRBV29-1, the J call TRBJ1-2; the match to TRBD1 covers 8 bases. The germline CDR1 and CDR2 sequences are SQVTM and ANQGSEA. This CDR3 has 12 residues. Trimming at V came to 6 bases and at J to 6 bases, leaving 6 bases not matched to a gene. The CDR3 protein is CSVRGQAHGYTF. The CDR3 DNA reads as TGCAGCGTGAGGGGACAGGCCCATGGCTACACCTTC.

This clonotype was observed many times. This chain connects TRBV5-1 to TRBJ2-5, with D unclear. This CDR3 is 12 amino acids long. From germline, CDR1 is SGHRS and CDR2 YFSETQ. The V and J ends lost 7 bases and 0 bases respectively, with 7 bases between them. The CDR3 nucleotides are TGCGCCAGCCGACTGTACCAAGAGACCCAGTACTTC. Translating it yields CASRLYQETQYF.

The CDR3 reads CASKYRGLNEQYF. The CDR3, as DNA: TGTGCCAGCAAATACAGGGGGCTCAACGAGCAGTACTTC. The chain couples TRBV12-3 or TRBV12-4 to TRBJ2-4; 9 bases are a match to TRBD1. The better agreement between TRBJ2-7 and the DNA end casts doubt on the J call. The CDR3 contains 13 residues.

The V call is TRBV12-3 or TRBV12-4, the J call TRBJ1-5, with 9 bases lining up with TRBD1. With V trimmed by 4 bases and J by 7 bases, 2 bases remained unmatched. The CDR3 runs to 13 residues. CDR3 region: CASSWTGEQPQHF. As DNA, the CDR3 is TGTGCCAGCAGTTGGACAGGGGAACAGCCCCAGCATTTT.

The chain recombines TRBV28 with TRBJ1-6; D possibly corresponds to TRBD1 (5 bases). The CDR3 is 16 residues long. Trimming stripped 7 bases from V and 5 bases from J, with 18 bases between. The germline V gene has CDR1 MDHEN and CDR2 SYDVKM. CDR3 sequence (DNA): TGTGCCAGCAACATGGAGGGACGCCTCGATAATTCACCCCTCCACTTT. It is translated as CASNMEGRLDNSPLHF.

Remarks on this clonotype: The junction departs from germline at one end; a sequencing error may be responsible. V is TRBV6-5 and J is TRBJ1-5, with D tentatively TRBD1 (5 bases). The CDR3 runs to 15 residues. CDR1 is MNHEY and CDR2 is SVGAGI in the germline V gene. DNA for the CDR3: TGTGCCGGCAGTTATAGGGACGGGGGTGGCCAGCCCCAGCATTTT. Protein product: CAGSYRDGGGQPQHF.

To note about this clonotype: Sequence at one end of the junction differs from germline and may be a read error. The chain recombines TRBV5-1 with TRBJ2-7, with D unclear. Per germline, CDR1 SGHRS and CDR2 YFSETQ. The CDR3 is made up of 13 amino acids. The DNA of the CDR3 is TGCACCAGCAGCTTTGGGGTCTCCTACGAGCAGTACTTC. Translating it yields CTSSFGVSYEQYF.

This chain uses TRBV3-1 with TRBJ1-1; D uncertain. Germline CDR1 is LGHDT and CDR2 is YNNKEL (reference sequence). Trimming left V 10 bases short and J 1 base short, with 10 bases between. This CDR3 region has 12 residues. CDR3 bases: TGTGCCACCACGGCGGGGAACACTGAAGCTTTCTTT. Residues: CATTAGNTEAFF. Combining the CDR3 with reference TRBV3-1 and TRBJ1-1 gives the whole variable domain DTAVSQTPKYLVTQMGNDKSIKCEQNLGHDTMYWYKQDSKKFLKIMFSYNNKELIINETVPNRFSPKSPDKAHLNLHINSLELGDSAVYFCATTAGNTEAFFGQGTRLTVV.

V usage is TRBV14 and J usage is TRBJ2-1, with TRBD2 identical over 8 bases. Germline CDR1 and CDR2: SGHDN and FVKESK. This CDR3 is 15 amino acids long. J gave up 7 bases and V 6 bases, and 11 bases lay outside the gene matches. The chain's CDR3 is CASRNSGENINEQFF. CDR3 in DNA: TGTGCCAGCAGGAATAGCGGGGAGAATATTAATGAGCAGTTCTTC.

The gene calls are TRBV4-1 and TRBJ2-5, with D unresolved. The germline V gene has CDR1 MGHRA and CDR2 YSYEKL. Trimming pared 0 bases from V and 4 bases from J, leaving 12 bases between. The CDR3 runs to 15 residues. The CDR3 DNA sequence: TGCGCCAGCAGCCAAGAATTGGGGATCAGAGAGACCCAGTACTTC. It codes for CASSQELGIRETQYF.

Turning to this clonotype: Possible read error: a much larger clone is one base away. The rearrangement links TRBV5-1 to TRBJ1-1, with D perhaps TRBD1 (6 bases). Trimming removed 7 bases from V and 1 base from J, with 11 bases in between. The CDR3 totals 13 residues. CDR1 is SGHRS, CDR2 YFSETQ, per germline. CDR3 loop: CASGQQGNTEAFF. The CDR3 nucleotides read TGCGCCAGCGGCCAACAGGGGAACACTGAAGCTTTCTTT.

In the case of this clonotype: At one boundary the junction diverges from the germline segment, which might be a read error. CDR3 in amino acids: CACSPGQGRGYEQYF. Written as DNA, the CDR3 is TGTGCCTGCAGCCCGGGACAGGGGAGAGGCTACGAGCAGTACTTC. The chain is built from TRBV7-9 and TRBJ2-7; TRBD1 aligns across 10 bases. The CDR3 totals 15 residues. Germline V gene data show CDR1 as SEHNR and CDR2 as FQNEAQ (reference sequence).

This clonotype has at least ten counts. The J gene is TRBJ2-1, the V gene TRBV20-1; TRBD2 is a possible D gene (5 bases). This CDR3 has 14 residues. CDR1 and CDR2 from the germline V gene are DFQATT and SNEGSKA (reference sequence). Trimming took off 5 bases at V and 3 bases at J, with 14 bases between the two ends. The chain's CDR3 is CSAFSETNYNEQFF. CDR3 bases: TGCAGTGCTTTTAGCGAAACCAACTACAATGAGCAGTTCTTC.

This chain connects TRBV7-9 to TRBJ2-5; 9 bases agree with TRBD2. Trimming removed 3 bases from V and 5 bases from J; junction bases left unmatched: 10. Germline loops: CDR1 SEHNR, CDR2 FQNEAQ (reference sequence). CDR3 size: 16 residues. CDR3 in amino acids: CASSFSPAGGRETQYF. The CDR3 bases are TGTGCCAGCAGCTTCAGTCCAGCGGGGGGCCGGGAGACCCAGTACTTC.

This sequence joins TRBV10-3 and TRBJ2-4; D is possibly TRBD1 or TRBD2 (5 bases each). The CDR3 contains 18 residues. Trimming cost V 2 bases and J 1 base, with 18 bases left between them. CDR1 is ENHRY, CDR2 SYGVKD, per germline. The CDR3 loop reads CAISERKQSEGAKNIQYF. In DNA, the CDR3 is TGTGCCATCAGTGAGCGGAAACAATCTGAGGGGGCCAAAAACATTCAGTACTTC.

The V gene is TRBV20-1, the J gene TRBJ2-3; TRBD1 or TRBD2 may be the D gene (5 bases each). Germline loops: CDR1 DFQATT, CDR2 SNEGSKA (reference sequence). The CDR3 loop spans 12 amino acids. Trimming stripped 6 bases from V and 4 bases from J, with 11 bases between. CDR3: CSAGVPPDTQYF. DNA of the CDR3: TGCAGTGCGGGGGTCCCACCAGATACGCAGTATTTT.

The chain links TRBV25-1 to TRBJ2-2; D is unresolved. The CDR3 extends over 11 amino acids. The V end lost 7 bases, the J end lost 3 bases, and 3 bases lay between the germline ends. Germline V gene data show CDR1 as MGHDK and CDR2 as SYGVNS. CDR3 region: CASKYTGELFF. CDR3 DNA: TGTGCCAGCAAATACACCGGGGAGCTGTTTTTT. Using reference TRBV25-1 and TRBJ2-2 for the parts outside the CDR3, the full variable domain is EADIYQTPRYLVIGTGKKITLECSQTMGHDKMYWYQQDPGMELHLIHYSYGVNSTEKGDLSSESTVSRIRTEHFPLTLESARPSHTSQYLCASKYTGELFFGEGSRLTVL.

This clonotype was found many times. The chain links TRBV7-2 to TRBJ1-1, with 7 bases lining up with TRBD1. CDR3 length: 15 residues. Trimming at V came to 3 bases and at J to 4 bases, leaving 8 bases not matched to a gene. Germline CDR1 SGHTA, CDR2 FQGNSA. For the CDR3, the DNA is TGTGCCAGCAGCTTTCACAAGGGGGCGCGCACTGAAGCTTTCTTT. Its protein is CASSFHKGARTEAFF.

J is TRBJ2-7 and V is TRBV6-5; 8 bases are a match to TRBD1. The CDR3 is 14 residues long. The V gene end was trimmed by 2 bases and the J gene end by 3 bases; junction bases not matched to a gene: 3. CDR1 is MNHEY, CDR2 SVGAGI, per germline. The chain's CDR3 is CASSYRQGIYEQYF. CDR3 DNA: TGTGCCAGCAGTTACCGACAGGGGATCTACGAGCAGTACTTC.